What follows are 22 T cell receptor beta chains derived from one specimen sequenced in a study of cytomegalovirus exposure and HLA in healthy donors. PCR was performed using 60 Vbeta and 13 Jbeta primers. Only in-frame clones appear in the TCRdb table, and some are missing; sequencing was by immunoSEQ multiplex PCR. The top ten clones hold around 6.1% of a sample with about 190,000 clones, roughly 80% of them seen once. Material: PBMCs. Receptors originate from a woman aged 25 to 39 in good health and CMV-seropositive.

This chain links TRBV9 with TRBJ2-5, with 11 bases fitting TRBD2. The CDR3 is 15 amino acids. Losses at the gene ends were 2 bases for V and 5 bases for J; bases not matched to a gene: 5. Germline assignment: CDR1 SGDLS and CDR2 YYNGEE. The DNA for the CDR3 is TGTGCCAGCAGCGTTAGCGGGAGGGCCGTTGAGACCCAGTACTTC. Translation: CASSVSGRAVETQYF.

This clone was recorded only once. The chain combines TRBV7-3 with TRBJ2-6, with D perhaps TRBD2 (5 bases). The germline CDR1 and CDR2 sequences are SGHTA and FQGTGA. The CDR3 covers 15 residues. Between the trimmed V and J ends, which lost 2 bases and 4 bases, there was a span of 9 bases. This chain's CDR3 is CASSLLPSGANVLTF. DNA for the CDR3: TGTGCCAGCAGCTTACTGCCTAGCGGGGCCAACGTCCTGACTTTC.

As to this clone: Additional DNA sequences in this sample encode the identical CDR3. This sequence joins TRBV20-1 and TRBJ2-7; D gene uncertain. The CDR3 has 10 amino acids. V lost 1 base to trimming and J lost 6 bases, with 4 bases between them. Germline CDR1 is DFQATT and CDR2 is SNEGSKA (reference sequence). The CDR3 DNA reads TGCAGTGCTAGAGTCGTCGAGCAGTACTTC. Translating gives CSARVVEQYF.

This clone was seen only once. V usage is TRBV7-2 and J usage is TRBJ1-3; perhaps TRBD1 as D (5 bases). The V end was cut by 4 bases, the J end by 0 bases, with 13 bases between. The CDR3 extends over 16 amino acids. Germline CDR1 reads SGHTA; CDR2 reads FQGNSA. The CDR3 loop reads CASSYSATDSGNTIYF. CDR3 sequence (DNA): TGTGCCAGCAGCTATTCCGCGACAGACTCTGGAAACACCATATATTTT. The complete variable domain, with remaining parts taken from reference TRBV7-2 and TRBJ1-3, reads GAGVSQSPSNKVTEKGKDVELRCDPISGHTALYWYRQSLGQGLEFLIYFQGNSAPDKSGLPSDRFSAERTGGSVSTLTIQRTQQEDSAVYLCASSYSATDSGNTIYFGEGSWLTVV.

This clone was detected only once. The genes are TRBV29-1 and TRBJ2-2; D not certain. V shed 4 bases and J shed 0 bases, with 6 bases lying between them. This CDR3 region has 13 residues. Germline V gene data show CDR1 as SQVTM and CDR2 as ANQGSEA. The CDR3 loop is CSVGHTNTGELFF. Written as DNA, the CDR3 is TGCAGCGTTGGACATACGAACACCGGGGAGCTGTTTTTT.

The J gene is TRBJ2-1, the V gene TRBV5-1, with 8 bases that match TRBD1. J gave up 5 bases and V 4 bases, and 8 bases lay outside the gene matches. Germline CDR1 SGHRS, CDR2 YFSETQ. The length of the CDR3 is 15 residues. CDR3 residues: CASSKGQVLNNEQFF. The CDR3 coding sequence is TGCGCCAGCAGCAAGGGACAGGTCCTAAACAATGAGCAGTTCTTC.

This clone appeared a few times. The chain joins TRBV6-1 to TRBJ2-2; 8 nucleotides agree with TRBD2. CDR1 and CDR2 from the germline V gene are MNHNS and SASEGT. V lost 6 bases, J lost 4 bases, and 4 bases stayed unmatched. The CDR3 is 14 amino acids. CDR3: CASSAAGATGELFF. Here the CDR3 DNA reads TGTGCCAGCAGCGCAGCGGGAGCCACCGGGGAGCTGTTTTTT.

The chain uses TRBV4-1 and TRBJ2-1; TRBD2 aligns across 7 bases. J was trimmed by 8 bases and V by 4 bases; bases with no gene match: 8. Germline loops: CDR1 MGHRA, CDR2 YSYEKL. The CDR3 sequence is 14 residues long. For the CDR3, the DNA is TGCGCCAGCAGCCTACTGACTAGCAACGATGAGCAGTTCTTC. Its protein is CASSLLTSNDEQFF.

This clone has only a few counts. This rearrangement joins TRBV5-1 to TRBJ2-7; TRBD2 might be the D (6 bases). This CDR3 is built from 12 residues. Deletions cut 4 bases from V and 7 bases from J, with 12 bases between. In germline, CDR1 is SGHRS, CDR2 YFSETQ. The CDR3 DNA is TGCGCCAGCAGCCCCAGCGGGTGTGAGCAGTACTTC. It is translated as CASSPSGCEQYF.

The chain uses TRBV6-1 and TRBJ2-3; the D gene is possibly TRBD2 (6 bases). Trimming removed 3 bases from V and 3 bases from J, with 10 bases in between. The CDR3 length is 14 residues. The germline V gene encodes CDR1 MNHNS and CDR2 SASEGT. The CDR3 region is CASSERDSTDTQYF. The DNA for the CDR3 is TGTGCCAGCAGTGAGCGGGACTCTACAGATACGCAGTATTTT.

The chain uses TRBV7-7 and TRBJ1-1; weak D call: TRBD1 (5 bases). Germline loops: CDR1 SSHAT, CDR2 FNYEAQ (reference sequence). The length of the CDR3 is 11 residues. This chain's CDR3 is CAIDRNTEAFF. The CDR3 DNA follows: TGTGCTATCGACAGGAACACTGAAGCTTTCTTT.

The chain employs TRBV19 and TRBJ2-7, with 11 bases matching TRBD2. V was pared by 4 bases and J by 7 bases, with 6 bases of the junction left unmatched. Per the germline V gene, CDR1 is LNHDA and CDR2 is SQIVND (reference sequence). This CDR3 has 14 residues. CDR3 loop: CASSSTRLAGEQYF. DNA of the CDR3: TGTGCCAGTAGTAGCACTAGACTAGCGGGGGAGCAGTACTTC.

The V call is TRBV6-1, the J call TRBJ2-5; 8 bases line up with TRBD2. The junction had 9 bases not matched to a gene; V was cut back by 7 bases and J by 2 bases. The CDR3 is 15 amino acids. The germline CDR1 and CDR2 sequences are MNHNS and SASEGT. CDR3 in DNA: TGTGCCAGCATGAGGAATAGCGGGGTTCAAGAGACCCAGTACTTC. It yields the protein CASMRNSGVQETQYF.

This clone appeared a single time. The chain combines TRBV6-6 with TRBJ1-5; D remains ambiguous. Germline values: CDR1 MNHNY, CDR2 SVGAGI (reference sequence). CDR3 length: 14 amino acids. Trimming shortened V by 10 bases and J by 0 bases, and 13 bases separated the two germline ends. The CDR3: CATLLGPSNQPQHF. The DNA for the CDR3 is TGTGCCACCCTACTTGGGCCTAGCAATCAGCCCCAGCATTTT.

The chain carries TRBV2 and TRBJ2-1, with 8 bases matching TRBD2. This CDR3 is 16 amino acids long. Trimming took 4 bases from V and 2 from J; bases not matched to a gene: 7. The germline V gene encodes CDR1 SNHLY and CDR2 FYNNEI. CDR3 nucleotides: TGTGCCAGCAGTGGCGGGGGGCCCCAACCCTACAATGAGCAGTTCTTC. Translation: CASSGGGPQPYNEQFF.

The V and J genes are TRBV6-4 and TRBJ1-4, with D perhaps TRBD1 (6 bases). Looked up from germline, CDR1 is MRHNA and CDR2 is SNTAGT. V lost 3 bases, J lost 7 bases, and 12 bases lay in between. The CDR3 consists of 14 residues. This CDR3 reads CASSEGQGSEKLFF. In DNA, the CDR3 is TGTGCCAGCAGTGAAGGGCAGGGGAGTGAAAAACTGTTTTTT.

This chain links TRBV6-1 with TRBJ1-1; D is uncertain. Trimming took 0 bases from V and 6 from J, leaving 14 bases between them. This CDR3 comprises 15 residues. Germline CDR1 and CDR2: MNHNS and SASEGT. In nucleotides, the CDR3 is TGTGCCAGCAGTGAAGCCACGGCTGGGCGGGCTGAAGCTTTCTTT. Its protein is CASSEATAGRAEAFF.

The rearrangement links TRBV6-6 to TRBJ2-7; tentative D call: TRBD2 (5 bases). V was shortened by 5 bases and J by 5 bases, with 19 bases between the two germline ends. Germline V gene lookup returns CDR1 MNHNY and CDR2 SVGAGI (reference sequence). The CDR3 has 15 amino acids. Here the CDR3 DNA reads TGTGCCAGCAGTGGTTCCGGGATGGGAACTAACGAGCAGTACTTC. Its protein is CASSGSGMGTNEQYF.

The rearrangement joins TRBV4-2 to TRBJ1-2; possibly TRBD1 for D (5 bases). Germline V gene data show CDR1 as LGHNA and CDR2 as YNFKEQ. The CDR3 contains 15 residues. Trimming pared 7 bases from V and 10 bases from J, leaving 25 bases between. CDR3 in amino acids: CASTTQGGASPSYTF. CDR3 sequence (DNA): TGTGCCAGCACCACCCAGGGAGGGGCTTCCCCGTCCTACACCTTC.

The CDR3 loop is CASSLVRGYEETQYF. CDR3 coding DNA: TGCGCCAGCAGCTTGGTACGCGGGTACGAAGAGACCCAGTACTTC. The gene calls are TRBV5-1 and TRBJ2-5; TRBD2 might be the D (5 bases). CDR1 SGHRS and CDR2 YFSETQ come from the germline V gene. The CDR3 is 15 residues long. V shed 0 bases and J shed 3 bases, with 12 bases lying between them.

V is TRBV27 and J is TRBJ2-6; D not certain. The CDR3 has 17 amino acids. V lost 4 bases to trimming and J lost 0 bases, with 13 bases between them. Germline CDR1 is MNHEY and CDR2 is SMNVEV (reference sequence). DNA for the CDR3: TGTGCCAGCAGTTATCTGCAGCGACCCTCTGGGGCCAACGTCCTGACTTTC. Amino acids: CASSYLQRPSGANVLTF.

This clone was seen only once. Written as DNA, the CDR3 is TGTGCCAGCAGCTTGGAACAGGATGGCTACACCTTC. This encodes CASSLEQDGYTF. The rearrangement links TRBV7-9 to TRBJ1-2; D is perhaps TRBD1 (5 bases). With 3 bases removed from V and 6 bases from J, the gap between germline ends came to 8 bases. This CDR3 spans 12 amino acids. CDR1 and CDR2 (germline): SEHNR, FQNEAQ (reference sequence).